The clone carrying this T cell receptor (beta chain) occurred once. This sample is part of a study of control samples from healthy donors and cancer patients. The ends were cut back, 7 bases at V and 8 bases at J, with 14 bases in the middle. Germline V gene data show CDR1 as SNHLY and CDR2 as FYNNEI. The CDR3 is 12 residues long. The data were produced by immunoSEQ multiplex PCR, yet TCRdb's version contains in-frame clones alone and is incomplete. Of over 150,000 clones listed, roughly 92% are singletons. The TCR comes from a man younger than 45 in good health. The chain links TRBV2 to TRBJ1-2, with D unclear. Sequencing was done on a sample of blood. CDR3 coding DNA: TGTGCCAGCAACCCGGGGTCTTGGGGCTACACCTTC. Residues: CASNPGSWGYTF.